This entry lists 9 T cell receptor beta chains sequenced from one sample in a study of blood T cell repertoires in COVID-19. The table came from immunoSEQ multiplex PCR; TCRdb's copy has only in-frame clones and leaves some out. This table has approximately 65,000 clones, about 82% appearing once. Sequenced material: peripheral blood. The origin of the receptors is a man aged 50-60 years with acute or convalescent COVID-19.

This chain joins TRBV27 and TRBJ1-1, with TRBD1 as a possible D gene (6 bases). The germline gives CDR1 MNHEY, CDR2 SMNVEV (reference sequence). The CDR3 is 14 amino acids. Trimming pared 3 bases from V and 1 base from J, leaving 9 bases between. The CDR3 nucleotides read TGTGCCAGCAGTTTTTTAGGGGGGAACACTGAAGCTTTCTTT. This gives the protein CASSFLGGNTEAFF.

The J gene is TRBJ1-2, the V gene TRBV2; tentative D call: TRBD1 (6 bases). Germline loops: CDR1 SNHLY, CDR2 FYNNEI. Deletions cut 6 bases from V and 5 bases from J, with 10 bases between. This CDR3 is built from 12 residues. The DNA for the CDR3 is TGTGCCAGCAGGGACAGCCTTTATGGCTACACCTTC. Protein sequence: CASRDSLYGYTF.

The CDR3: CASRSRDRGKNEQFF. CDR3 coding DNA: TGTGCCAGCAGATCTAGGGACAGGGGGAAGAATGAGCAGTTCTTC. The V call is TRBV7-9, the J call TRBJ2-1; 11 bases map to TRBD1. From germline, CDR1 is SEHNR and CDR2 FQNEAQ (reference sequence). V shed 6 bases, J shed 7 bases, and the junction held 8 bases outside the gene matches. The CDR3 loop spans 15 amino acids. Drawing the rest from reference TRBV7-9 and TRBJ2-1, the complete variable domain is DTGVSQNPRHKITKRGQNVTFRCDPISEHNRLYWYRQTLGQGPEFLTYFQNEAQLEKSRLLSDRFSAERPKGSFSTLEIQRTEQGDSAMYLCASRSRDRGKNEQFFGPGTRLTVL.

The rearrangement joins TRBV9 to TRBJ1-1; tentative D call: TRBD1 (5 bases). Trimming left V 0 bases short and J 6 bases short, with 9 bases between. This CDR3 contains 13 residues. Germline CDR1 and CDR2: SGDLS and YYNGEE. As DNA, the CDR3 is TGTGCCAGCAGCGTAGACGCCAGGGCTGAAGCTTTCTTT. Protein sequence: CASSVDARAEAFF.

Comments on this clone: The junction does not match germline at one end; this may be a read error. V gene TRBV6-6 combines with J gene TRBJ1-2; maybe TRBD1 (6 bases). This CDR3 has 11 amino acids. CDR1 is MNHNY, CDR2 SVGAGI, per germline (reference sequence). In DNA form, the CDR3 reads TGTGCCAGCAGTCTAAGACAGGAACCCATCTTC. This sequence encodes CASSLRQEPIF.

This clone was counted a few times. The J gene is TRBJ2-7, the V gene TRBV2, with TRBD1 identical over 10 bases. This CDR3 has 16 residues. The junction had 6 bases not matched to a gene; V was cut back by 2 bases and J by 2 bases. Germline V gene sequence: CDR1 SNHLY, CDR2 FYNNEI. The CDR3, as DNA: TGTGCCAGCAGTGAATTCATTGGACAGGGGGCCTACGAGCAGTACTTC. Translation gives CASSEFIGQGAYEQYF.

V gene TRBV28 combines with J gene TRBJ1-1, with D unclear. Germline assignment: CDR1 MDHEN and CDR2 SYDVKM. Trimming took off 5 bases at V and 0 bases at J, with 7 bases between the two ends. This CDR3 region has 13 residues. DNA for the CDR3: TGTGCCAGCAGTCTACCGATGAACACTGAAGCTTTCTTT. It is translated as CASSLPMNTEAFF. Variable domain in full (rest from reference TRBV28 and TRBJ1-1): DVKVTQSSRYLVKRTGEKVFLECVQDMDHENMFWYRQDPGLGLRLIYFSYDVKMKEKGDIPEGYSVSREKKERFSLILESASTNQTSMYLCASSLPMNTEAFFGQGTRLTVV.

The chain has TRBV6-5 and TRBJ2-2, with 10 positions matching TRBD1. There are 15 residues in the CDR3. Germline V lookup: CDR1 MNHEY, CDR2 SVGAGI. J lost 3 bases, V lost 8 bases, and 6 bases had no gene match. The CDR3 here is CASAPGTGDTGELFF. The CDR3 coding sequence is TGTGCCAGCGCGCCCGGGACAGGGGACACCGGGGAGCTGTTTTTT.

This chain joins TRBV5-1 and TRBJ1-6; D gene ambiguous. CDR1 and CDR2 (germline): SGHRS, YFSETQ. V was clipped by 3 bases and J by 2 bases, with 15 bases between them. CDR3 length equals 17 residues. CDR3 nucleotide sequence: TGCGCCAGCAGCTATGACCAGACAAGCCCCTATAATTCACCCCTCCACTTT. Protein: CASSYDQTSPYNSPLHF.